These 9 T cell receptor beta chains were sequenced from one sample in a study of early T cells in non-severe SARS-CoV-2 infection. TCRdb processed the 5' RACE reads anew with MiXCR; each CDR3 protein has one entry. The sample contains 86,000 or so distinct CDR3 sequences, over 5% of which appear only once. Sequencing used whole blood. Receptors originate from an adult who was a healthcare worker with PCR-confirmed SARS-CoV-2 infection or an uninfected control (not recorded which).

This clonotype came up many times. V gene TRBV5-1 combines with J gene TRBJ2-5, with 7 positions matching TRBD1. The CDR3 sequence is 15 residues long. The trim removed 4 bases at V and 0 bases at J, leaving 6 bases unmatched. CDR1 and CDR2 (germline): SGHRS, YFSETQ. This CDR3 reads CASSRGQPYQETQYF. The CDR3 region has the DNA TGCGCCAGCAGCCGGGGACAGCCGTACCAAGAGACCCAGTACTTC.

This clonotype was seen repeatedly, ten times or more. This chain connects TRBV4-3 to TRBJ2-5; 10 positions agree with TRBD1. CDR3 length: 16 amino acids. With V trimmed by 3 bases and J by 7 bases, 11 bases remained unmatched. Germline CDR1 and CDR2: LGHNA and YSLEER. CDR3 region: CASSQAPGTGEGTQYF. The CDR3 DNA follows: TGCGCCAGCAGCCAGGCTCCCGGGACAGGGGAGGGGACCCAGTACTTC.

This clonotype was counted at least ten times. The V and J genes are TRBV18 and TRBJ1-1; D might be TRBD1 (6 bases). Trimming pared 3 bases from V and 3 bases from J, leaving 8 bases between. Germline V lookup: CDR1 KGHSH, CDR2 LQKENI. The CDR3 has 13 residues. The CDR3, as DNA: TGTGCCAGCTCACCGGACAGCTACACTGAAGCTTTCTTT. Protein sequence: CASSPDSYTEAFF.

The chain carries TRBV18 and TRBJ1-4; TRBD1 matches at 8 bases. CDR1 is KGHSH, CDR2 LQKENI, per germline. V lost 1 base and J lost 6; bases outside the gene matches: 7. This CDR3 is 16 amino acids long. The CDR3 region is CASSPLSGGIDEKLFF. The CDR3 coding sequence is TGTGCCAGCTCACCACTTTCAGGGGGCATTGATGAAAAACTGTTTTTT.

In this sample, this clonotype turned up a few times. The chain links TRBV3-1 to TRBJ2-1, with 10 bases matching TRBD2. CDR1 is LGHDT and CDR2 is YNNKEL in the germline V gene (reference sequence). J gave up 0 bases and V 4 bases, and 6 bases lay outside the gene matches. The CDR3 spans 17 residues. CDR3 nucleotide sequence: TGTGCCAGCAGCCTAACGGGACTAGCGTTCTCCTACAATGAGCAGTTCTTC. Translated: CASSLTGLAFSYNEQFF.

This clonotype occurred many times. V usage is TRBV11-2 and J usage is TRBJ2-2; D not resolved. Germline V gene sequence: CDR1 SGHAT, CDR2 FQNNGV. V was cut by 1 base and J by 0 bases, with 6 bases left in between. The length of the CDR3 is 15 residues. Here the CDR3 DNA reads TGTGCCAGCAGCTTAGGCAGCTCGAACACCGGGGAGCTGTTTTTT. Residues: CASSLGSSNTGELFF.

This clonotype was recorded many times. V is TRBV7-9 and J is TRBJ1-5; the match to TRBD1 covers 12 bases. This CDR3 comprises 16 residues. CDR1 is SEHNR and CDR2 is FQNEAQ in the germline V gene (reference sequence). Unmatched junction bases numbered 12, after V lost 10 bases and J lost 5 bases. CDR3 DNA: TGTGCCACCGGGGAGGGGACAGGGGGCTATCATCAGCCCCAGCATTTT. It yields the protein CATGEGTGGYHQPQHF. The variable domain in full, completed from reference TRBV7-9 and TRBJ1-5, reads DTGVSQNPRHKITKRGQNVTFRCDPISEHNRLYWYRQTLGQGPEFLTYFQNEAQLEKSRLLSDRFSAERPKGSFSTLEIQRTEQGDSAMYLCATGEGTGGYHQPQHFGDGTRLSIL.

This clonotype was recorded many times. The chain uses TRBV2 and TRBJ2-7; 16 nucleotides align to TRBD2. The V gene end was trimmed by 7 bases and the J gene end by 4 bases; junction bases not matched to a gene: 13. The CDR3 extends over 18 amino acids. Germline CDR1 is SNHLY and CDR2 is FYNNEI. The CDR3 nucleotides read TGTGCCAGCAAGGAAACCGGGACTAGCGGGAGGGCCGGGTACGAGCAGTACTTC. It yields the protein CASKETGTSGRAGYEQYF.

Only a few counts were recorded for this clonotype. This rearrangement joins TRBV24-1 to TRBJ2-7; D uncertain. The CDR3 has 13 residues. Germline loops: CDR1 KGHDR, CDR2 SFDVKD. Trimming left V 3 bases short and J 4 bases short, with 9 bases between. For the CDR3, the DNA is TGTGCCACCAGTGATGAACGAGGTTACGAGCAGTACTTC. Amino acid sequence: CATSDERGYEQYF.